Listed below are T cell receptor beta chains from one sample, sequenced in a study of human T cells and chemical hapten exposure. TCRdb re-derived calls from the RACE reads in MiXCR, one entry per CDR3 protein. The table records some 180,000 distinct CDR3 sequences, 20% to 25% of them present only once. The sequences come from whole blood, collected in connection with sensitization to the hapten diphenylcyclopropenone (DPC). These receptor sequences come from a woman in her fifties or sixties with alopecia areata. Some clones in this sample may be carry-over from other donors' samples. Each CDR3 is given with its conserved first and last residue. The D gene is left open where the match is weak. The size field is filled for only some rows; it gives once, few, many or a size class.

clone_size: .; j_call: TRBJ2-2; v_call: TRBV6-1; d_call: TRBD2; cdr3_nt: TGTGCCACGCGAATAGCGGGAGCGAACACCGGGGAGCTGTTTTTT; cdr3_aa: CATRIAGANTGELFF
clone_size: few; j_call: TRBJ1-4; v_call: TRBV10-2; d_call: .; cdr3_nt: TGCGCCAGCAGTGAACCCTATCGAAGACTGTTTTTT; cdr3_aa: CASSEPYRRLFF
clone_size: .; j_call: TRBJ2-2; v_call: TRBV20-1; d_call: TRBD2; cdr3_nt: TGCAGTGCTAGACGGCTAGCGGGAGACTTGGTCACCGGGGAGCTGTTTTTT; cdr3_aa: CSARRLAGDLVTGELFF
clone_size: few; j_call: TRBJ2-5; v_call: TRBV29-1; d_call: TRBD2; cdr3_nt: TGCAGCGTTGAAGGGGGACTAGCGGATTGGTACCAAGAGACCCAGTACTTC; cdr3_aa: CSVEGGLADWYQETQYF
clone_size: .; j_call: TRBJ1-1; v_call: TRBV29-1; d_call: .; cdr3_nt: TGCAGCGTAAGAGATCAGAACACTGAAGCTTTCTTT; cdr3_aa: CSVRDQNTEAFF
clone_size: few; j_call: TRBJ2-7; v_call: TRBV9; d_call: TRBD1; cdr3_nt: TGTGCCAGCAGCGGGGACAGCTACGAGCAGTACTTC; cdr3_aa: CASSGDSYEQYF
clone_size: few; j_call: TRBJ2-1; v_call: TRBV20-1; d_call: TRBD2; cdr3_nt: TGCAGTGCTATTAGGACTAGCATGGATGAGCAGTTCTTC; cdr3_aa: CSAIRTSMDEQFF
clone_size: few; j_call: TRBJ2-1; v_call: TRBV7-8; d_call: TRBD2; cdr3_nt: TGTGCCAGCAGCTTAGACGGGACTAGTTGGAATGAGCAGTTCTTC; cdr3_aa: CASSLDGTSWNEQFF
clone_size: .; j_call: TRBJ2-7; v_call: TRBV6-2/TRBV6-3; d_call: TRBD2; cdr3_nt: TGTGCCAGCAGTTACGATAGCGGGATCCCCTACGAGCAGTACTTC; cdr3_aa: CASSYDSGIPYEQYF
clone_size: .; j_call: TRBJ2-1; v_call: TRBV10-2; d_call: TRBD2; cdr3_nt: TGCGCCAGCAGGACGGGACTAGCGGGAGCCAATGAGCAGTTCTTC; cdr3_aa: CASRTGLAGANEQFF
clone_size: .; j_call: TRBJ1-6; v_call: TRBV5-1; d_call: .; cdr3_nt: TGCGCCAGCAGCTTGAGAGGGGAGGCTTCACCCCTCCACTTT; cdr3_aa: CASSLRGEASPLHF
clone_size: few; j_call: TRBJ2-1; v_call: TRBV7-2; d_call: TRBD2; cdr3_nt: TGTGCCAGCAGCTCTACTAGCGGAAATGAGCAGTTCTTC; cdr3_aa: CASSSTSGNEQFF
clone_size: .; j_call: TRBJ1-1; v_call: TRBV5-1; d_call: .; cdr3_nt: TGCGCCAGCAGCTTGGGCCTACAGAACACTGAAGCTTTCTTT; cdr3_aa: CASSLGLQNTEAFF
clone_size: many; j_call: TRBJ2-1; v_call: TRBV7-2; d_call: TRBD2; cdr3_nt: TGTGCCAGCAGCTTAGAAGGGACTAGCGGGAGGGTGAATGAGCAGTTCTTC; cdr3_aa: CASSLEGTSGRVNEQFF
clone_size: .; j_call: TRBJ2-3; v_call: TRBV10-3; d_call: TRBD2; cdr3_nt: TGTGCCACCGGACTAGACTTCACAGATACGCAGTATTTT; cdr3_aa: CATGLDFTDTQYF
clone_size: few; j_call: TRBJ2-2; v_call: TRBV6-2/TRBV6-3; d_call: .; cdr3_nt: TGTGCCAGCAGTCCTATCAGGGTATTCGGGGAGCTGTTTTTT; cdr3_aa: CASSPIRVFGELFF
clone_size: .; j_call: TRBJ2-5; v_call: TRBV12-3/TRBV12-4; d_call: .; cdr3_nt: TGTGCCAGCAGTTACGCGCAGGGGATAATCACCCAGTACTTC; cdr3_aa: CASSYAQGIITQYF
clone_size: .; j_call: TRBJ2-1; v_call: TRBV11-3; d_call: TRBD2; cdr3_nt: TGTGCCAGCAGCCCATGGACTAGCGGGAGGGCCGATTTCTATGAGCAGTTCTTC; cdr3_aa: CASSPWTSGRADFYEQFF
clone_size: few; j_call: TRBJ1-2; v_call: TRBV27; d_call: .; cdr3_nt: TGTGCCAGCAGTTTAAGACAAGGAAGTGACTACACCTTC; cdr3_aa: CASSLRQGSDYTF
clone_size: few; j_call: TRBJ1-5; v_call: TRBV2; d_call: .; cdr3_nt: TGTGCCAGCCTAGAGGCCAGGGCGTCTCAGCCCCAGCATTTT; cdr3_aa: CASLEARASQPQHF
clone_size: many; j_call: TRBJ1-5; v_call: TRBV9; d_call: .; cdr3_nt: TGTGCCAGCAGCGTAGGGGCGAACGACAATCAGCCCCAGCATTTT; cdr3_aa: CASSVGANDNQPQHF
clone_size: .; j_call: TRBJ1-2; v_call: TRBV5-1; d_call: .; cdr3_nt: TGCGCCAGCAGCTTGGTTCAGGGTTCCTGGGATGGCTACACCTTC; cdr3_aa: CASSLVQGSWDGYTF
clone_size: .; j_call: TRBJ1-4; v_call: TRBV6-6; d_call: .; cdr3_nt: TGTGCCAGCAGTTACGACAGCAACGTTAATGAAAAACTGTTTTTT; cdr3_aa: CASSYDSNVNEKLFF
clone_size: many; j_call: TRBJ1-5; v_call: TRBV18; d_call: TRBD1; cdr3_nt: TGTGCCAGCTCACCTGGACAGGGAATCCAGCCCCAGCATTTT; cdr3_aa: CASSPGQGIQPQHF
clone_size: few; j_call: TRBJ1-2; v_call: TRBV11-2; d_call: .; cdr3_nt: TGTGCCAGCAGCCCCCAATCAGGGTCCGGCTACACCTTC; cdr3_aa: CASSPQSGSGYTF
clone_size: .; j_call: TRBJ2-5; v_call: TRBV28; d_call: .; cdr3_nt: TGTGCCAGCAGTTTATGGGGGGAGCAAGAGACCCAGTACTTC; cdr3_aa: CASSLWGEQETQYF
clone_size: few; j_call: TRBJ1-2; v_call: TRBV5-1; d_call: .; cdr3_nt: TGCGCCAGCAGCTTGGCACAGGGAGAAGGCTACACCTTC; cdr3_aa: CASSLAQGEGYTF
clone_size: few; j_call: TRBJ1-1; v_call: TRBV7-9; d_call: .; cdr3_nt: TGTGCCAGCAGCCTGGGGACGACTGAAGCTTTCTTT; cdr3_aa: CASSLGTTEAFF
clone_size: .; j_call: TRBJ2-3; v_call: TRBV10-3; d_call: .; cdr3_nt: TGTGCCATCAACCCGGGGGCGACAGATACGCAGTATTTT; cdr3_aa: CAINPGATDTQYF
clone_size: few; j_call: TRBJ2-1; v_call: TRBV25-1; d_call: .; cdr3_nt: TGTGCCAGCACCCGCGGAGGCTCCTACAATGAGCAGTTCTTC; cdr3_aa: CASTRGGSYNEQFF
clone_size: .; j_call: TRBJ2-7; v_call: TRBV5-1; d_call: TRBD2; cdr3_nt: TGCGCCAGCAACCTAGCGGGAGAGGACGAGCAGTACTTC; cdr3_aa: CASNLAGEDEQYF
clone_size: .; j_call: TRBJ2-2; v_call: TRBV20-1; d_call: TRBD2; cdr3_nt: TGCAGTGCTAGAGATCCGCGTAGCGGGAGGGTGGCCGGGGAGCTGTTTTTT; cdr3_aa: CSARDPRSGRVAGELFF
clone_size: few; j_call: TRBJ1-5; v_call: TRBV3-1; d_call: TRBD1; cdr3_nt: TGTGCCAGCAGCCAAGGAACTGGGACAGGGCGTCAGCCCCAGCATTTT; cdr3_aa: CASSQGTGTGRQPQHF
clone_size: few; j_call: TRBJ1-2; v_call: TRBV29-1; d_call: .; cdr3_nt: TGCAGCGTTGACGTAGGGGACTATGGCTACACCTTC; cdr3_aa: CSVDVGDYGYTF
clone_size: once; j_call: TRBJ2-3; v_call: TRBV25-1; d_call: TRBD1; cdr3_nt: TGTGCCAGCAGTGGACGGGACAGGGGCACAGATACGCAGTATTTT; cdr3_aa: CASSGRDRGTDTQYF
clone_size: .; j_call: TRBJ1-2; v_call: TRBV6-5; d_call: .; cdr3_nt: TGTGCCAGCAGCCCCAGGTCTAGCTATGGCTACACCTTC; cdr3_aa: CASSPRSSYGYTF
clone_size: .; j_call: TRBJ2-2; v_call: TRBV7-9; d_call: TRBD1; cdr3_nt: TGTGCCAGCAGCTTAGTCACCGGGACAGGGAACACCGGGGAGCTGTTTTTT; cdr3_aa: CASSLVTGTGNTGELFF
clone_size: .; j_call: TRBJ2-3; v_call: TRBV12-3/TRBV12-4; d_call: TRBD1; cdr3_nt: TGTGCCAGCAGCAGATGGGGGGGACAGGGGGGAGATACGCAGTATTTT; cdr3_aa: CASSRWGGQGGDTQYF
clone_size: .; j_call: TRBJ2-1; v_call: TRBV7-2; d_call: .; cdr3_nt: TGTGCCAGCAGCCTATCCGGCTGGCAAACTGAGCAGTTCTTC; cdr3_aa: CASSLSGWQTEQFF
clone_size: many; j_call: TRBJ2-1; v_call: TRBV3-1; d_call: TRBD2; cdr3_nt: TGTGCCAGCAGCAAACCGGGACTAGCGGCCAATGAGCAGTTCTTC; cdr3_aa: CASSKPGLAANEQFF
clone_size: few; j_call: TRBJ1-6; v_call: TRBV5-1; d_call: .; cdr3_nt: TGCGCCAGCAGCTTAGACAGTACGGATTCACCCCTCCACTTT; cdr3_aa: CASSLDSTDSPLHF
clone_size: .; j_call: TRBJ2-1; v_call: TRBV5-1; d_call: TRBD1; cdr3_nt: TGCGCCAGCAGCTTCACTCCGGGACAGGGATCTGGTGAGCAGTTCTTC; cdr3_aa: CASSFTPGQGSGEQFF
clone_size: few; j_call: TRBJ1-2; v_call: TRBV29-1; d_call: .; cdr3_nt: TGCAGCGTTGAAGGAGAAACCTTGAACTATGGCTACACCTTC; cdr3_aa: CSVEGETLNYGYTF
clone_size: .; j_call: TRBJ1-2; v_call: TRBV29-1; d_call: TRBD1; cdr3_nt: TGCAGCGCGTGGGGAGGGGGCGAGGATGGCTACACCTTC; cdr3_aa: CSAWGGGEDGYTF
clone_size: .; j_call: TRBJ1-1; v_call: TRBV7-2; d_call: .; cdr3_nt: TGTGCCAGCAGCCAATATATGAACACTGAAGCTTTCTTT; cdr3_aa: CASSQYMNTEAFF
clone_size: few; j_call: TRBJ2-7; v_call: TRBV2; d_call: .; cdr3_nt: TGTGCCAGCACCAGAAGCTCCTACGAGCAGTACTTC; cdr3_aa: CASTRSSYEQYF
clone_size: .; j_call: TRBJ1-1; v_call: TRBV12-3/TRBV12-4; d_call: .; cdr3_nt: TGTGCCATTAGACAGGAGGGAGGCTACACTGAAGCTTTCTTT; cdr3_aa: CAIRQEGGYTEAFF
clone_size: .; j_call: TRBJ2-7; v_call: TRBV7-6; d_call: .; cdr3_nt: TGTGCCAGGAACCCCGAGGGCGTCCTCTCCTACGAGCAGTACTTC; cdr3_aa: CARNPEGVLSYEQYF